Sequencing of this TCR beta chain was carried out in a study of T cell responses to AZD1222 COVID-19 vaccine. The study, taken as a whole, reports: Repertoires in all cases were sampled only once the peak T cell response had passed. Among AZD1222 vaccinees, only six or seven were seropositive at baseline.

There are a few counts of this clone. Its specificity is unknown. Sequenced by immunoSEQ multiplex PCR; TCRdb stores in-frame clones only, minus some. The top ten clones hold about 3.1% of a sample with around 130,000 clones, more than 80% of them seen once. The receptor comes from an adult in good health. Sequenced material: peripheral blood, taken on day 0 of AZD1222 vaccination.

The CDR3 here is CASSYQEPNSNQPQHF. DNA of the CDR3: TGTGCCAGCAGCTACCAGGAACCGAATAGCAATCAGCCCCAGCATTTT. The chain has TRBV5-7 and TRBJ1-5; no definite D call. TRBV5-7 carries the ORF label, with uncertain function. The germline V and J ends were trimmed by 3 bases and 0 bases, with 13 bases remaining between them. CDR3 length: 16 amino acids.